This TCR beta chain was profiled in a study of T cell repertoires in cytomegalovirus infection. Overall study: Public TCR beta signatures provided an indication of both CMV infection and a matching HLA type.

One entry per CDR3 protein results from TCRdb running MiXCR on the reads. Here the sample spans 110,000 or so distinct CDR3 sequences, 30% being singletons. This clonotype was seen a handful of times. Its antigen is as yet unknown. V was cut by 4 bases and J by 5 bases, with 15 bases left in between. Germline V gene sequence: CDR1 SGHAT, CDR2 FQNNGV. The CDR3 is 15 residues long. This sequence joins TRBV11-2 and TRBJ1-5, with D maybe TRBD1 (5 bases). The receptor was derived from a human donor in good health (CMV status not recorded). Some clones in this sample may be carry-over from other donors' samples. This specimen was CD8+ T cells from cultured PBMCs, taken from culture after CMV antigen stimulation. CDR3 bases: TGTGCCAGCAGCTGGACACTGGGTAGGGATCAGCCCCAGCATTTT. It encodes CASSWTLGRDQPQHF.